Listed below are T cell receptor beta chains from one sample, sequenced in a study of CD8+ T cells in alopecia areata. Sequenced by immunoSEQ multiplex PCR; TCRdb stores in-frame clones only, minus some. Of roughly 25,000 clones in the sample, 52% were seen once. Sequencing used NKG2D-high CD8+ T cells sorted from blood. All receptors derive from a human donor with alopecia areata. CDR3s include the opening cysteine and the closing phenylalanine or tryptophan. The D gene is left open where the match is weak. Some rows mark clone size as missing; the rest say once, few, many or name a class of expanded clone.

V gene	J gene	clone size	D gene	CDR3 protein	CDR3 DNA
TRBV12-5	TRBJ2-3	.	.	CASGFNGETDTQYF	TGTGCTAGTGGTTTCAACGGGGAAACTGATACGCAGTATTTT
TRBV5-1	TRBJ1-2	few	TRBD1	CASSFSFQGAAVDYGYTF	TGCGCCAGCAGCTTTTCCTTTCAGGGGGCGGCGGTTGACTATGGCTACACCTTC
TRBV5-1	TRBJ2-5	medium-sized	TRBD2	CASSVVKASGQETQYF	TGCGCCAGCAGCGTCGTAAAAGCTAGCGGCCAAGAGACCCAGTACTTC
TRBV9	TRBJ2-7	few	.	CASSVGGRNYEQYF	TGTGCCAGCAGCGTAGGGGGTCGGAACTACGAGCAGTACTTC
TRBV9	TRBJ2-2	few	.	CASSVEGGGTGELFF	TGTGCCAGCAGCGTAGAAGGAGGGGGTACCGGGGAGCTGTTTTTT
TRBV28	TRBJ1-4	few	TRBD1	CASSFIGTGDNEKLFF	TGTGCCAGCAGTTTTATCGGGACAGGAGATAATGAAAAACTGTTTTTT
TRBV13	TRBJ2-1	.	.	CASSDTALGAGYNEQFF	TGTGCCAGCAGCGATACCGCCCTCGGTGCAGGGTACAATGAGCAGTTCTTC
TRBV29-1	TRBJ2-3	few	TRBD2	CSVEGWNDKAGGPNTQYF	TGCAGCGTTGAAGGTTGGAACGACAAAGCGGGAGGGCCGAATACGCAGTATTTT
TRBV5-6	TRBJ2-1	.	TRBD1	CASSLGSGTASSYYNEQFF	TGTGCCAGCAGCTTGGGGTCCGGGACAGCAAGTTCCTATTACAATGAGCAGTTCTTC
TRBV2	TRBJ2-3	few	.	CASRGPPIADTQYF	TGTGCCAGCAGGGGACCCCCTATTGCAGATACGCAGTATTTT
TRBV27	TRBJ2-7	.	.	CASSRSGYEQYF	TGTGCCAGCAGTCGCTCCGGGTACGAGCAGTACTTC
TRBV10-1	TRBJ2-5	.	.	CASSPTGTPTETQYF	TGCGCCAGCAGCCCCACCGGGACTCCGACTGAGACCCAGTACTTC
TRBV28	TRBJ2-1	once	TRBD1	CASRPPTGIEQFF	TGTGCCAGCAGACCCCCGACAGGGATTGAGCAGTTCTTC
TRBV27	TRBJ2-7	.	.	CATGAYEQYF	TGTGCCACCGGAGCCTACGAGCAGTACTTC
TRBV11-2	TRBJ2-7	.	TRBD2	CASSPLAGKYYEQYF	TGTGCCAGCAGCCCCTTAGCGGGGAAGTACTACGAGCAGTACTTC